Shown below are 19 T cell receptor beta chains from a single sample sequenced in a study of blood T cells in healthy people across ages. Through a sample-barcoded 5' primer and a J-beta primer mix, a second PCR was run for roughly 7 to 11 cycles. Via MiXCR, TCRdb re-called the 5' RACE reads, giving one row per CDR3 protein. The data show roughly 730,000 distinct CDR3 sequences, approximately 60% seen once. The specimen was blood. These receptors all stem from a man aged 35 to 55 in good health.

The chain recombines TRBV5-1 with TRBJ2-7; 9 bases match TRBD1. The CDR3 length is 15 residues. V trimming: 4 bases; J trimming: 2 bases; junction bases outside the gene matches: 7. Germline CDR1 reads SGHRS; CDR2 reads YFSETQ. The CDR3 coding sequence is TGCGCCAGCAGCATTCCGGGACAGGGAACCTACGAGCAGTACTTC. Translating it yields CASSIPGQGTYEQYF.

The chain combines TRBV6-5 with TRBJ2-7; the D gene could be TRBD1 or TRBD2 (5 bases each). Near its end, the DNA agrees better with TRBJ2-5, so the J call may be wrong. The CDR3 covers 15 residues. CDR1 MNHEY and CDR2 SVGAGI come from the germline V gene. The CDR3 DNA is TGTGCCAGCAGTTACGGGGGTGGGGGAGTGGAGACCCAGTACTTC. Protein sequence: CASSYGGGGVETQYF.

The chain has TRBV20-1 and TRBJ2-7; maybe TRBD1 (5 bases). The CDR3 runs to 12 residues. The germline CDR1 and CDR2 sequences are DFQATT and SNEGSKA (reference sequence). Trimming cost V 5 bases and J 7 bases, with 15 bases left between them. The CDR3 nucleotides are TGCAGTGCTCTGGACACAGCCAATGAGCAGTACTTC. It encodes CSALDTANEQYF.

The chain couples TRBV7-3 to TRBJ2-1; D remains unclear. There are 15 residues in the CDR3. Germline-derived CDR1 and CDR2 are SGHTA and FQGTGA. V was pared by 1 base and J by 6 bases, with 13 bases between. The CDR3 region has the DNA TGTGCCAGCAGCTTAAGCCCTTTTCTGGGCAATGAGCAGTTCTTC. This encodes CASSLSPFLGNEQFF.

This clonotype has more than one count but fewer than ten. The rearrangement links TRBV2 to TRBJ1-1, with D maybe TRBD1 (5 bases). The ends were cut back, 6 bases at V and 0 bases at J, with 14 bases in the middle. CDR3 length: 15 residues. Looked up from germline, CDR1 is SNHLY and CDR2 is FYNNEI. Here the CDR3 DNA reads TGTGCCAGCAGACTCAGGGACGGACTGAACACTGAAGCTTTCTTT. Its protein is CASRLRDGLNTEAFF.

This chain connects TRBV12-3 or TRBV12-4 to TRBJ2-1, with 10 bases aligning to TRBD1. V lost 7 bases to trimming and J lost 4 bases; unmatched junction nucleotides: 7. This CDR3 has 15 amino acids. The CDR3 loop is CASNSGTGAYNEQFF. CDR3 coding DNA: TGTGCCAGCAATTCCGGGACAGGGGCGTACAATGAGCAGTTCTTC.

This clonotype was detected a few times. The rearrangement uses TRBV7-9 and TRBJ2-5; D is ambiguous. Looked up from germline, CDR1 is SEHNR and CDR2 is FQNEAQ (reference sequence). This CDR3 contains 11 residues. The germline V and J ends were trimmed by 7 bases and 4 bases, with 7 bases remaining between them. The CDR3 protein is CASTSGETQYF. The CDR3 nucleotides read TGTGCCAGCACCTCGGGAGAGACCCAGTACTTC.

The gene calls are TRBV28 and TRBJ1-2; tentative D call: TRBD1 (6 bases). This CDR3 has 12 amino acids. V was clipped by 7 bases and J by 4 bases, with 10 bases between them. Per the germline V gene, CDR1 is MDHEN and CDR2 is SYDVKM. The CDR3 DNA sequence: TGTGCCAGCACCGACAGGCTCTATGGCTACACCTTC. This encodes CASTDRLYGYTF.

This clonotype was counted between two and nine times. This sequence joins TRBV9 and TRBJ2-3; D might be TRBD1 (5 bases). CDR1 is SGDLS, CDR2 YYNGEE, per germline. The length of the CDR3 is 13 residues. The ends were cut back, 7 bases at V and 6 bases at J, with 15 bases in the middle. CDR3 nucleotides: TGTGCCAGCGGATTGGTAGGGGTCGATACGCAGTATTTT. It yields the protein CASGLVGVDTQYF.

The chain couples TRBV3-1 to TRBJ2-7; no clear D gene. This CDR3 contains 15 residues. The germline V gene has CDR1 LGHDT and CDR2 YNNKEL (reference sequence). Trimming took 2 bases from V and 9 from J, leaving 20 bases between them. The DNA for the CDR3 is TGTGCCAGCAGCCAACGCCTACCTGAAGCTACGAGGCAGTACTTC. It yields the protein CASSQRLPEATRQYF.

The chain carries TRBV9 and TRBJ2-1, with no clear D. The assigned J gene may be wrong: the sequence end matches TRBJ2-7 better. There are 13 residues in the CDR3. CDR1 is SGDLS and CDR2 is YYNGEE in the germline V gene. In nucleotides, the CDR3 is TGTGCCAGCAGCGTACAAGAGCACAATGAGCAGTACTTC. This codes for CASSVQEHNEQYF.

The chain joins TRBV7-2 to TRBJ2-3, with TRBD2 matching over 7 bases. CDR3 length: 15 amino acids. Germline trimming cut 8 bases from V and 0 bases from J; bases unmatched to any gene: 8. Germline CDR1 SGHTA, CDR2 FQGNSA. The CDR3 coding sequence is TGTGCCAGCTCACTGAGGCGGGGGAGCACAGATACGCAGTATTTT. Amino acids: CASSLRRGSTDTQYF.

The chain combines TRBV5-1 with TRBJ2-2; D is uncertain. Germline assignment: CDR1 SGHRS and CDR2 YFSETQ. Trimming removed 0 bases at V and 4 bases at J, with 10 bases between. The CDR3 loop spans 15 amino acids. DNA of the CDR3: TGCGCCAGCAGCTTGGTGGGCCTAAGCACCGGGGAGCTGTTTTTT. Residues: CASSLVGLSTGELFF.

As DNA, the CDR3 is TGTGCCAGCAGCCGGGATCGGACGGATCCAACCCTCCACTTT. This gives the protein CASSRDRTDPTLHF. V is TRBV4-2 and J is TRBJ1-6; D is unclear. CDR1 LGHNA and CDR2 YNFKEQ come from the germline V gene. The CDR3 consists of 14 residues. Trimming removed 4 bases from V and 14 bases from J, with 18 bases in between.

The chain recombines TRBV7-2 with TRBJ2-5; D is uncertain. V shed 5 bases and J shed 11 bases, with 15 bases lying between them. CDR1 and CDR2 from the germline V gene are SGHTA and FQGNSA. The CDR3 is made up of 12 amino acids. The CDR3 nucleotides are TGTGCCAGCAGCCCACCTTTGAATGAGCAGTACTTC. Encoded protein: CASSPPLNEQYF.

The chain carries TRBV7-2 and TRBJ2-5; 10 positions agree with TRBD2. Per the germline V gene, CDR1 is SGHTA and CDR2 is FQGNSA. This CDR3 is built from 16 residues. With V trimmed by 0 bases and J by 6 bases, 7 bases remained unmatched. In DNA, the CDR3 is TGTGCCAGCAGCTTAGCCGGACTAGCGGTATCCAAGACCCAGTACTTC. Its translation is CASSLAGLAVSKTQYF.

With respect to this clonotype: A single base separates this from a much larger clone, so it may be a read error. The chain employs TRBV25-1 and TRBJ2-1; 8 nucleotides line up with TRBD2. V was clipped by 4 bases and J by 6 bases; unmatched bases: 8. CDR3 size: 15 residues. Per the germline V gene, CDR1 is MGHDK and CDR2 is SYGVNS. This CDR3 reads CASSARRAGVNEQFF. DNA for the CDR3: TGTGCCAGCAGTGCAAGACGAGCGGGAGTCAATGAGCAGTTCTTC.

The chain uses TRBV2 and TRBJ1-2, with D maybe TRBD1 (5 bases). In germline, CDR1 is SNHLY, CDR2 FYNNEI. The V end lost 2 bases, the J end lost 0 bases, and 19 bases lay between the germline ends. The CDR3 extends over 18 amino acids. DNA of the CDR3: TGTGCCAGCAGTGAAAGGGTAACAGGAGCCATGACTAACTATGGCTACACCTTC. Residues: CASSERVTGAMTNYGYTF.

In DNA form, the CDR3 reads TGTGCCAGCAGGTCCGGGACGACGGGCAATGAGCAGTTCTTC. This sequence encodes CASRSGTTGNEQFF. The chain uses TRBV6-6 and TRBJ2-1, with D perhaps assigned TRBD1 or TRBD2 (5 bases each). Germline CDR1 is MNHNY and CDR2 is SVGAGI (reference sequence). With 6 bases removed from V and 6 bases from J, the gap between germline ends came to 15 bases. The CDR3 runs 14 residues.